What follows are 17 T cell receptor beta chains derived from one specimen sequenced in a study of cytomegalovirus exposure and HLA in healthy donors. The PCR had 60 Vbeta and 13 Jbeta primers. Clones were read by immunoSEQ multiplex PCR, and TCRdb kept only the in-frame ones, dropping some. The sample holds some 140,000 clones, 65% to 80% seen once. Sequenced: PBMCs. The receptors originated from a woman aged 45-59 years in good health and CMV-seropositive.

The CDR3 sequence: CATSRDRPAGEGNNEQFF. CDR3 nucleotide sequence: TGTGCCACCAGCAGAGATCGCCCTGCTGGGGAGGGAAACAATGAGCAGTTCTTC. The chain employs TRBV15 and TRBJ2-1, with 7 bases aligning to TRBD2. The CDR3 contains 18 residues. The germline V gene has CDR1 LNHNV and CDR2 YYDKDF (reference sequence). J gave up 5 bases and V 0 bases, and 13 bases lay outside the gene matches.

The V call is TRBV2, the J call TRBJ2-7; weak D call: TRBD1 (6 bases). The V end lost 0 bases, the J end lost 5 bases, and 8 bases lay between the germline ends. CDR3 size: 13 residues. The germline V gene encodes CDR1 SNHLY and CDR2 FYNNEI. CDR3 amino acids: CASSEAGAHEQYF. The DNA of the CDR3 is TGTGCCAGCAGTGAAGCGGGGGCCCACGAGCAGTACTTC.

Comments on this clone: Other nucleotide sequences from this sample produce the same CDR3. The chain carries TRBV29-1 and TRBJ1-1; 8 bases align to TRBD1. Germline CDR1 and CDR2: SQVTM and ANQGSEA. This CDR3 contains 14 residues. V lost 1 base, J lost 7 bases, and 8 bases stayed unmatched. Here the CDR3 DNA reads TGCAGCGTTGAAGTTTCCGGGACAGGTGATGAAGCTTTCTTT. Its protein product is CSVEVSGTGDEAFF. Full variable domain (outside the CDR3, taken from reference TRBV29-1 and TRBJ1-1): SAVISQKPSRDICQRGTSLTIQCQVDSQVTMMFWYRQQPGQSLTLIATANQGSEATYESGFVIDKFPISRPNLTFSTLTVSNMSPEDSSIYLCSVEVSGTGDEAFFGQGTRLTVV.

DNA for the CDR3: TGTGCCACCAGCAGTTTCACTAGCGGGGGGGCCAGCACAGATACGCAGTATTTT. Encoded protein: CATSSFTSGGASTDTQYF. The V gene is TRBV15, the J gene TRBJ2-3; 13 bases line up with TRBD2. The CDR3 has 18 amino acids. Looked up from germline, CDR1 is LNHNV and CDR2 is YYDKDF (reference sequence). After removal of 3 bases from V and 0 bases from J, the junction contained 6 bases not matched to a gene.

V gene TRBV6-5 combines with J gene TRBJ2-3; 9 bases are a match to TRBD1. There are 16 residues in the CDR3. The junction had 4 bases not matched to a gene; V was cut back by 2 bases and J by 1 base. Germline V gene data show CDR1 as MNHEY and CDR2 as SVGAGI. The CDR3 DNA sequence: TGTGCCAGCAGTTACGGGGACAGGGTGGGCACAGATACGCAGTATTTT. Translated, it gives CASSYGDRVGTDTQYF.

The chain is built from TRBV7-9 and TRBJ1-6; no definite D call. The CDR3 covers 15 residues. The V end was cut by 0 bases, the J end by 7 bases, with 10 bases between. CDR1 is SEHNR and CDR2 is FQNEAQ in the germline V gene (reference sequence). In nucleotides, the CDR3 is TGTGCCAGCAGCTTAGCTGGCTTTTACAATTCACCCCTCCACTTT. Its translation: CASSLAGFYNSPLHF.

The V call is TRBV5-6, the J call TRBJ2-7, with D possibly matching TRBD1 (6 bases). Trimming took off 2 bases at V and 0 bases at J, with 9 bases between the two ends. CDR3 length equals 14 residues. Per the germline V gene, CDR1 is SGHDT and CDR2 is YYEEEE. CDR3 sequence: CASSFYRDSYEQYF. In DNA form, the CDR3 reads TGTGCCAGCAGCTTTTACAGGGACTCCTACGAGCAGTACTTC.

This clone was observed a handful of times. J is TRBJ2-1 and V is TRBV6-1, with TRBD1 matching 9 bases. Trimming took 3 bases from V and 14 from J; bases not matched to a gene: 8. Per the germline V gene, CDR1 is MNHNS and CDR2 is SASEGT. The CDR3 sequence is 13 residues long. The CDR3 DNA is TGTGCCAGCAGTGAGGATAGAGACAGGGGGAAGTTCTTC. Protein: CASSEDRDRGKFF.

The rearrangement links TRBV5-6 to TRBJ1-1, with 11 bases matching TRBD1. The ends lost 2 bases at V and 10 bases at J; junction bases unmatched: 7. The CDR3 length is 14 residues. Looked up from germline, CDR1 is SGHDT and CDR2 is YYEEEE. CDR3 bases: TGTGCCAGCAGCTTTAGGACAGGGGGCGATGGAGCTTTCTTT. It translates to CASSFRTGGDGAFF.

This clone was seen a handful of times. One end of the junction does not line up with germline, which may come from a read error. V usage is TRBV7-2 and J usage is TRBJ2-7; possibly TRBD2 for D (6 bases). The CDR3 runs to 13 residues. Germline V CDR1 and CDR2: SGHTA, FQGNSA. For the CDR3, the DNA is TGTGCCAGCAGCTTTCGGGACTCCGCCAGTAAGGACTTC. As protein: CASSFRDSASKDF.

This clone was observed a few times. The J gene is TRBJ2-4, the V gene TRBV7-9; 8 nucleotides align to TRBD2. The germline CDR1 and CDR2 sequences are SEHNR and FQNEAQ (reference sequence). The CDR3 has 15 residues. V trimming: 5 bases; J trimming: 5 bases; junction bases outside the gene matches: 8. CDR3 region: CASSPRTSRQNIQYF. Written as DNA, the CDR3 is TGTGCCAGCAGCCCTCGGACTAGCCGGCAAAACATTCAGTACTTC. The complete variable domain, with remaining parts taken from reference TRBV7-9 and TRBJ2-4, reads DTGVSQNPRHKITKRGQNVTFRCDPISEHNRLYWYRQTLGQGPEFLTYFQNEAQLEKSRLLSDRFSAERPKGSFSTLEIQRTEQGDSAMYLCASSPRTSRQNIQYFGAGTRLSVL.

The chain links TRBV27 to TRBJ2-7, with 9 nucleotides matching TRBD2. Germline V gene sequence: CDR1 MNHEY, CDR2 SMNVEV (reference sequence). The CDR3 is 15 residues long. J lost 2 bases, V lost 2 bases, and 4 bases had no gene match. CDR3 DNA: TGTGCCAGCAGTTTAGATAGCGGGGGAACCTACGAGCAGTACTTC. This gives the protein CASSLDSGGTYEQYF.

CDR3 in amino acids: CASSPPGNTEAFF. For the CDR3, the DNA is TGTGCCAGCAGTCCGCCAGGAAACACTGAAGCTTTCTTT. This chain joins TRBV6-1 and TRBJ1-1; D unresolved. The CDR3 runs to 13 residues. The germline V and J ends were trimmed by 5 bases and 2 bases, with 9 bases remaining between them. CDR1 and CDR2 (germline): MNHNS, SASEGT.

The V and J genes are TRBV28 and TRBJ1-6; D is unclear. V lost 7 bases and J lost 10, with 11 bases in between. Looked up from germline, CDR1 is MDHEN and CDR2 is SYDVKM. The CDR3 totals 12 residues. DNA for the CDR3: TGTGCCAGCAAGCCCGTGAACTCACCCCTCCACTTT. Translated, it gives CASKPVNSPLHF.

The J gene is TRBJ2-7, the V gene TRBV5-6; the D gene is possibly TRBD1 (6 bases). The CDR3 runs to 12 residues. The germline V gene encodes CDR1 SGHDT and CDR2 YYEEEE. V lost 0 bases to trimming and J lost 6 bases, with 7 bases between them. The CDR3 loop reads CASSLGTVEQYF. The CDR3 DNA reads as TGTGCCAGCAGCTTGGGGACAGTCGAGCAGTACTTC.

The CDR3 sequence is CASGLVLWGERSGANVLTF. The CDR3 coding sequence is TGTGCTAGTGGTTTGGTACTCTGGGGGGAACGCTCTGGGGCCAACGTCCTGACTTTC. V gene TRBV12-5 combines with J gene TRBJ2-6, with a tentative D call TRBD2 (6 bases). Trimming removed 0 bases from V and 0 bases from J, with 15 bases in between. Germline V gives CDR1 LGHNT, CDR2 FRNRAP. The CDR3 contains 19 residues.

The V and J genes are TRBV9 and TRBJ2-3; 10 positions agree with TRBD2. Per germline, CDR1 SGDLS and CDR2 YYNGEE. V lost 2 bases to trimming and J lost 1 base; unmatched junction nucleotides: 10. This CDR3 is built from 18 residues. CDR3 in DNA: TGTGCCAGCAGCGTTAGAATCGGGCTAGCGGGGGGCACAGATACGCAGTATTTT. This encodes CASSVRIGLAGGTDTQYF.